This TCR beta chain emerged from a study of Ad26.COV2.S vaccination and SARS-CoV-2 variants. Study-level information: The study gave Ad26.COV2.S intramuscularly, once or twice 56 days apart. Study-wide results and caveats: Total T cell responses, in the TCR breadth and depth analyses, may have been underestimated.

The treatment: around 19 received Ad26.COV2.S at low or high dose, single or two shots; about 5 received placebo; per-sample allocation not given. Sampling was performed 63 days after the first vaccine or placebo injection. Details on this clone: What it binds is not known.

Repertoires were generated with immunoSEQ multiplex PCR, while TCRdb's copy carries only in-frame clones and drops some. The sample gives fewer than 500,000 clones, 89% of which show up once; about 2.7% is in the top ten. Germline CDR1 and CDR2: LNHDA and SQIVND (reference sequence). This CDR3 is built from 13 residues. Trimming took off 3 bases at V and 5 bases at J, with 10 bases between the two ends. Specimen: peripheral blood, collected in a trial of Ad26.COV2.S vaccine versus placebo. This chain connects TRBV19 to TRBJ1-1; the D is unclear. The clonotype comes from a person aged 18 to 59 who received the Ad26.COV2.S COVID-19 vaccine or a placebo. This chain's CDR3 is CASSILSGTEAFF. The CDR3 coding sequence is TGTGCCAGTAGTATCCTATCGGGGACTGAAGCTTTCTTT.